This T cell receptor (beta chain) was identified in a study of CD8 T cells in Susac syndrome. Overall study results and limits: In Susac syndrome, the CD4+ T cell repertoires did not show clonal expansion.

Points on this clonotype: No antigen is known for it.

Random-hexamer reverse transcription was applied to roughly 0.5 to 1 ug RNA. TCRdb passed the immunoSEQ multiplex PCR reads through MiXCR, listing each CDR3 protein once. The top ten clones hold 0.098% of a sample with about 190,000 distinct CDR3 sequences, almost 96% of them seen once. The sequenced sample consisted of CD4+ T cells from PBMCs. This clonotype was sampled from a human donor with Susac syndrome.

The CDR3 sequence: CASSYLGNVEQFF. The CDR3 region has the DNA TGTGCCAGCAGTTACCTAGGAAATGTTGAGCAGTTCTTC. The V and J genes are TRBV6-5 and TRBJ2-1; D is ambiguous. Per the germline V gene, CDR1 is MNHEY and CDR2 is SVGAGI. The V and J ends lost 2 bases and 9 bases respectively, with 11 bases between them. The CDR3 length is 13 residues.